This T cell receptor (beta chain) derives from a study of blood T cells in healthy people across ages. In this sample, this clonotype turned up a few times. Sample-barcoded 5' priming and a J-beta primer mix drove a second PCR of roughly 6 to 12 cycles. MiXCR, run by TCRdb on the 5' RACE reads, gives a single entry per CDR3 protein. Seen here are 1.5 million to 2 million distinct CDR3 sequences, roughly 52% observed once, and the top ten hold 2.1%. The V and J ends lost 3 bases and 4 bases, in that order; junction bases with no gene match: 11. There are 16 residues in the CDR3. The germline CDR1 and CDR2 sequences are SGHTA and FQGNSA.

Material for sequencing was blood. The TCR originated in a woman in her thirties or forties in good health. This chain uses TRBV7-2 with TRBJ2-7; 8 positions agree with TRBD1. As DNA, the CDR3 is TGTGCCAGCAGCTTTCGGACAGGGAGTAGTAGTTACGAGCAGTACTTC. This sequence encodes CASSFRTGSSSYEQYF.